This T cell receptor beta chain came from a study of T cell responses to AZD1222 COVID-19 vaccine. General study points: Among those given AZD1222, only five or six were seropositive at baseline. Among vaccine-associated CD4 TCRs, coverage spanned spike, with dominance at 160-218 and 743-854.

CDR3 length: 17 amino acids. Trimming cost V 0 bases and J 0 bases, with 13 bases left between them. Germline values: CDR1 LNHNV, CDR2 YYDKDF (reference sequence). Repertoires were generated with immunoSEQ multiplex PCR, while TCRdb's copy carries only in-frame clones and drops some. The repertoire holds 140,000 to 150,000 clones, with around 90% as singletons. As regards this clone: Its target is not known.

This TCR came from an adult in good health. The source material was peripheral blood, sampled on day 0 of MenACWY control vaccination. The rearrangement uses TRBV15 and TRBJ2-3; perhaps TRBD2 as D (6 bases). DNA for the CDR3: TGTGCCACCAGCAGAGATATAGGGGACTTTAGCACAGATACGCAGTATTTT. It specifies CATSRDIGDFSTDTQYF.